These 16 T cell receptor beta chains came from one sample sequenced in a study of T cells expressing NK-cell markers. After re-calling the 5' RACE reads, TCRdb lists one entry per CDR3 protein, DNA absent. This listing includes approximately 440,000 distinct CDR3 sequences. The sequencing sample was made of blood T cells: a sorted CD56 or NKG2C T cell subset, CD4+ or CD8+ T cells, or bulk PBMC T cells (not recorded which). The receptors here all came from a woman aged 50 to 60 in good health.

This chain uses TRBV29-1 with TRBJ2-3; TCRdb's D gene call, TRBD2, goes unchecked for lack of DNA. CDR3 length: 14 residues. The V gene's germline CDR1 is SQVTM and CDR2 ANQGSEA. CDR3 protein: CSVGRAGGGGTQYF.

This sequence joins TRBV5-1 and TRBJ2-7; TCRdb picks TRBD2, but there is no DNA to check that call. The CDR3 runs to 17 residues. Per the germline V gene, CDR1 is SGHRS and CDR2 is YFSETQ. This chain's CDR3 is CASSLEVLAGDSYEQYF.

This chain links TRBV4-1 with TRBJ1-1; TCRdb's D call of TRBD1 is untestable without DNA. The germline V gene has CDR1 MGHRA and CDR2 YSYEKL. This CDR3 comprises 13 residues. CDR3 region: CASSRGVGTEAFF.

The chain carries TRBV7-9 and TRBJ1-5; the TCRdb D gene call, TRBD1, has no DNA to confirm it. The CDR3 is made up of 14 amino acids. Germline CDR1 reads SEHNR; CDR2 reads FQNEAQ (reference sequence). The CDR3 loop reads CASSRGGHGQPQHF.

J is TRBJ2-1 and V is TRBV9; with no DNA, the TCRdb D assignment of TRBD1 cannot be verified. Looked up from germline, CDR1 is SGDLS and CDR2 is YYNGEE. This CDR3 is 15 amino acids long. CDR3 residues: CASSVRWDRGNEQFF.

The CDR3: CASSPSDREGDTQYF. The gene calls are TRBV9 and TRBJ2-3; absent DNA, TCRdb's TRBD1 call cannot be checked. CDR1 and CDR2 from the germline V gene are SGDLS and YYNGEE. This CDR3 is built from 15 residues.

The chain couples TRBV10-3 to TRBJ2-3; TCRdb gives TRBD1 as the D gene, but with no DNA this cannot be confirmed. The germline CDR1 and CDR2 sequences are ENHRY and SYGVKD. The CDR3 runs 12 residues. The chain's CDR3 is CAIGGASDTQYF.

The chain is built from TRBV24-1 and TRBJ2-1; the TCRdb D gene call, TRBD1, has no DNA to confirm it. CDR3 length equals 13 residues. Germline V gene sequence: CDR1 KGHDR, CDR2 SFDVKD. CDR3 in amino acids: CATSDPLRHEQFF.

The chain couples TRBV11-3 to TRBJ2-3. From germline, CDR1 is SGHNT and CDR2 YENEEA. This CDR3 spans 15 amino acids. The CDR3 is CASSLTVMGTDTQYF. Complete variable domain (other parts from reference TRBV11-3 and TRBJ2-3): EAGVVQSPRYKIIEKKQPVAFWCNPISGHNTLYWYLQNLGQGPELLIRYENEEAVDDSQLPKDRFSAERLKGVDSTLKIQPAELGDSAVYLCASSLTVMGTDTQYFGPGTRLTVL.

The chain links TRBV7-2 to TRBJ2-1; the TRBD1 assignment by TCRdb is unverifiable without DNA. The germline CDR1 and CDR2 sequences are SGHTA and FQGNSA. The CDR3 has 17 residues. Here the CDR3 reads CASSRSRTGETYNEQFF.

The rearrangement links TRBV20-1 to TRBJ2-3. The CDR3 is made up of 12 amino acids. Germline V gene lookup returns CDR1 DFQATT and CDR2 SNEGSKA (reference sequence). The CDR3 loop reads CSGWTLTDTQYF.

The rearrangement uses TRBV4-1 and TRBJ2-3; TCRdb gives TRBD1 as the D gene, but with no DNA this cannot be confirmed. CDR1 is MGHRA, CDR2 YSYEKL, per germline. The CDR3 is 15 amino acids. CDR3 residues: CASSQVVGVYGTQYF.

The genes are TRBV15 and TRBJ1-4; absent DNA, TCRdb's TRBD1 call cannot be checked. The CDR3 totals 14 residues. Germline values: CDR1 LNHNV, CDR2 YYDKDF (reference sequence). The CDR3 sequence: CATSRDPGMTELFF.

The rearrangement joins TRBV5-1 to TRBJ1-5. This CDR3 contains 13 residues. Per germline, CDR1 SGHRS and CDR2 YFSETQ. The CDR3 sequence is CASSLTGDGPQHF.

The CDR3 sequence is CASSKQGNGYTF. The genes are TRBV12-3 or TRBV12-4 and TRBJ1-2; TCRdb indicates TRBD1, and absent DNA this call remains unverified. This CDR3 spans 12 amino acids.

This chain connects TRBV10-2 to TRBJ2-1; TCRdb picks TRBD1, but there is no DNA to check that call. Germline V gene lookup returns CDR1 WSHSY and CDR2 SAAADI. The CDR3 consists of 14 residues. The CDR3 loop reads CASSSSAGGNEQFF.